This T cell receptor (beta chain) was observed in a study of beta chain features in type 1 diabetes. Study at large: Patient and healthy donor groups were alike in age, gender and cell yields.

Of the isolated RNA, all was reverse transcribed, and so the sequenced material was expressed TCRB transcripts. It was found that naive, central memory and regulatory T cell samples averaged about 3.4 million reads. This table comes from immunoSEQ multiplex PCR, and its TCRdb copy is limited to in-frame clones, with some not included. The repertoire holds about 180,000 clones, roughly an eighth seen once, with approximately 0.64% in the top ten. Overall study findings and caveats: Patients showed naive, central memory and Treg TCRB repertoires that appeared more similar than those of healthy donors.

Regarding this clone: Its matching antigen is unknown.

Without exception, sorted populations had purity beyond 95%. CDR3 size: 15 residues. From germline, CDR1 is MNHEY and CDR2 SVGAGI. After removal of 6 bases from V and 3 bases from J, the junction contained 11 bases not matched to a gene. The chain recombines TRBV6-5 with TRBJ2-7, with TRBD2 matching 7 bases. This receptor was taken from a woman aged 18 to 35 in good health. The sequencing input was central memory CD4+ T cells from blood. The chain's CDR3 is CASRPTSSSFYEQYF. The CDR3 DNA reads TGTGCCAGCAGACCGACTAGCTCCTCCTTCTACGAGCAGTACTTC.